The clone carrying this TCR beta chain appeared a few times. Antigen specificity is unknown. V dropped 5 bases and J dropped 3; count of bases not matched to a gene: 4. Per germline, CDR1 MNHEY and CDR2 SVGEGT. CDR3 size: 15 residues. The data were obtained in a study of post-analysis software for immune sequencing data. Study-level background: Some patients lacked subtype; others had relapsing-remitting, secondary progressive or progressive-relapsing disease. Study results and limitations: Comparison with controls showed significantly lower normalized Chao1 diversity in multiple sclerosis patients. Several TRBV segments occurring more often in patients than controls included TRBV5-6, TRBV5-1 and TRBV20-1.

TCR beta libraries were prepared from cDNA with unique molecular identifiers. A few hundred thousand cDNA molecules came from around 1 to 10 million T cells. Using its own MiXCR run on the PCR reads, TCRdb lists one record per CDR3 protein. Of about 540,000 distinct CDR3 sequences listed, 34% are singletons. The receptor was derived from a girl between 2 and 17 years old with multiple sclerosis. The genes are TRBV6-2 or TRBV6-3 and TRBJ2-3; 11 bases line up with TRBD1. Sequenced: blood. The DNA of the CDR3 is TGTGCCAGCAGTCTCCGGGACAGGGGGACAGATACGCAGTATTTT. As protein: CASSLRDRGTDTQYF.